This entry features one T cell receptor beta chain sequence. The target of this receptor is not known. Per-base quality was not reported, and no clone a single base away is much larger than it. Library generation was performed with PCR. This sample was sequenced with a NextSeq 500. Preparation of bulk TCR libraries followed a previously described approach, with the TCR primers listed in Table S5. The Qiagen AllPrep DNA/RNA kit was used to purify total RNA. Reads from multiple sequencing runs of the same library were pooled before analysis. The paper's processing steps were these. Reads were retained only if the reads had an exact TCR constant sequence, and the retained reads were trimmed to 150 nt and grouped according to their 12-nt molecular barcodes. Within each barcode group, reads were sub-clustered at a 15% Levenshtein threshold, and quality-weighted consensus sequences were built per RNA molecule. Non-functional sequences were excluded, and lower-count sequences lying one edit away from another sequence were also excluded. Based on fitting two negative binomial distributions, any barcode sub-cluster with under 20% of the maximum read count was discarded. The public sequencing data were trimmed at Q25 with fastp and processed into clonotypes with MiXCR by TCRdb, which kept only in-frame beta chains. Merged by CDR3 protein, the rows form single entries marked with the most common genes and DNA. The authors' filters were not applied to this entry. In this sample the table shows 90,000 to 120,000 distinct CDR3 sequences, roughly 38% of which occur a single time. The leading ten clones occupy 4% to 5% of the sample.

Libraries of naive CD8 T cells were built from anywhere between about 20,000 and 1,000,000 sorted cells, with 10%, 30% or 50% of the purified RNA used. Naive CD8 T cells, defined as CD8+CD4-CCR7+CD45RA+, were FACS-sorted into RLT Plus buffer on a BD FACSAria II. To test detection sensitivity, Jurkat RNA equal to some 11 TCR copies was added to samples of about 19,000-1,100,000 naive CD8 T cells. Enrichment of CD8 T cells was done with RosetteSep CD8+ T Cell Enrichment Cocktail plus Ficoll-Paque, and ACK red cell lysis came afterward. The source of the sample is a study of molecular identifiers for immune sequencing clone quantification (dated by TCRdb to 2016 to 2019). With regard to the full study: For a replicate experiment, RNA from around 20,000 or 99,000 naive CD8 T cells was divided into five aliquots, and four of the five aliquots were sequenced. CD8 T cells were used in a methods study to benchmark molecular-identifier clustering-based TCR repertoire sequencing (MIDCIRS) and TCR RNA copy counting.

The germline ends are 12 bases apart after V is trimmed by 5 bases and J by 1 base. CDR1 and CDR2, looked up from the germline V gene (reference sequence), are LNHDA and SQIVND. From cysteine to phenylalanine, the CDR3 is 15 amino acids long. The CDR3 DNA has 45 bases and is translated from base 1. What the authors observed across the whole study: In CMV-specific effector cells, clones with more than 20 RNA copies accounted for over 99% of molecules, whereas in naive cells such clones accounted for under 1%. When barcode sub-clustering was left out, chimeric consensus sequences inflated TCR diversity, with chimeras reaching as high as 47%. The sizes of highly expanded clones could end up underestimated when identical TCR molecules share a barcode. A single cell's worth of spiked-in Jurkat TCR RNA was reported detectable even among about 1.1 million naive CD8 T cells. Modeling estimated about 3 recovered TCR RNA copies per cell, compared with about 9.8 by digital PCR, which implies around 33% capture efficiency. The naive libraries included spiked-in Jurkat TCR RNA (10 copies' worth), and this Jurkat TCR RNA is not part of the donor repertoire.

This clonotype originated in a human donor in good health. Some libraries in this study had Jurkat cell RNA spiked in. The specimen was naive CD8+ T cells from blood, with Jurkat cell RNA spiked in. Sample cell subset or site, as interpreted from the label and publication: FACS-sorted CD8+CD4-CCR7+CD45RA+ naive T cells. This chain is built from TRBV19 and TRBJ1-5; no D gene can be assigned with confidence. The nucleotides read TGTGCCAGTAGTTACGGCCAGAGGAGCAATCAGCCCCAGCATTTT. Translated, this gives CASSYGQRSNQPQHF. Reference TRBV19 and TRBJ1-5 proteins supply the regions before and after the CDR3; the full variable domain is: DGGITQSPKYLFRKEGQNVTLSCEQNLNHDAMYWYRQDPGQGLRLIYYSQIVNDFQKGDIAEGYSVSREKKESFPLTVTSAQKNPTAFYLCASSYGQRSNQPQHFGDGTRLSIL.